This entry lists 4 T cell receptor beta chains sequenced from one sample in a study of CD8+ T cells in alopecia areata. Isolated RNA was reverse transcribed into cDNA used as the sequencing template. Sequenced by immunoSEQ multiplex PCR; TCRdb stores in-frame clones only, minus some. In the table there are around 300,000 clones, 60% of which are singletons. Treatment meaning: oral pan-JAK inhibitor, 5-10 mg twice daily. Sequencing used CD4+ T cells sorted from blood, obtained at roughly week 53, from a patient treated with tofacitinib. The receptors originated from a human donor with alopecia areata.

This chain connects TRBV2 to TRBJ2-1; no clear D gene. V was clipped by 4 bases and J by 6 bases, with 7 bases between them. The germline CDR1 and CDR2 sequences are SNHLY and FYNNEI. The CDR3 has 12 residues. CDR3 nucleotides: TGTGCCAGCAGTGCTCTAGTCAATGAGCAGTTCTTC. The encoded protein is CASSALVNEQFF. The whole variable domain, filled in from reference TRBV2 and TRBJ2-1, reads EPEVTQTPSHQVTQMGQEVILRCVPISNHLYFYWYRQILGQKVEFLVSFYNNEISEKSEIFDDQFSVERPDGSNFTLKIRSTKLEDSAMYFCASSALVNEQFFGPGTRLTVL.

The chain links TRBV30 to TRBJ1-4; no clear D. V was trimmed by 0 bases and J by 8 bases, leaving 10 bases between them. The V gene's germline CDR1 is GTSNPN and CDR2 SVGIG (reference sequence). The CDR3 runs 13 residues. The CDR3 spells CAWSVIGYEKLFF. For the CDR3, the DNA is TGTGCCTGGAGTGTAATAGGGTACGAAAAACTGTTTTTT.

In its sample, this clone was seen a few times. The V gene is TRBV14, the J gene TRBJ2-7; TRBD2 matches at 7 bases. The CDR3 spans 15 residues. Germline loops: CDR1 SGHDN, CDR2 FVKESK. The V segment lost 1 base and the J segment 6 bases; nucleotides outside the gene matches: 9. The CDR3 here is CASSQAPWTRTEQYF. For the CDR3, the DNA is TGTGCCAGCAGCCAAGCCCCCTGGACTAGAACCGAGCAGTACTTC.

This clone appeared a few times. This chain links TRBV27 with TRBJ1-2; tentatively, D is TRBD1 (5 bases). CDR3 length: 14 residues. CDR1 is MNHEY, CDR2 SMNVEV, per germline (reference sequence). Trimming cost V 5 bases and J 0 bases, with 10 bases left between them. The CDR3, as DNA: TGTGCCAGCAGTAAGGGGACGCCTAACTATGGCTACACCTTC. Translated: CASSKGTPNYGYTF.